This section outlines one TCR beta chain sequence together with its context. Its antigen is currently unknown. These data belong to a study of cytomegalovirus exposure and HLA in healthy donors. The data were produced by immunoSEQ multiplex PCR, yet TCRdb's version contains in-frame clones alone and is incomplete. The sample lists about 330,000 clones; just over 85% were seen once. These donors were members of the roughly 120-subject validation cohort, a group separate from the roughly 670-subject first cohort. General observations from the study: Reportedly, cytomegalovirus status was diagnosed with high sensitivity and specificity. The study found most TCR sequences rare, yet found some public TCRs in many donors. Among TCR beta chains, those listed as cytomegalovirus-associated numbered roughly 150.

Trimming left V 6 bases short and J 6 bases short, with 15 bases between. The V gene's germline CDR1 is MNHEY and CDR2 SVGAGI. The CDR3 has 13 amino acids. This sequence originates from a young woman in good health and CMV-seronegative. The material sequenced was PBMCs. The V call is TRBV6-5, the J call TRBJ2-7; D is undetermined. The CDR3 nucleotides are TGTGCCAGCAGCTATAACTCTTGGAGCGAGCAGTACTTC. Translating it yields CASSYNSWSEQYF.